These 4 T cell receptor beta chains were sequenced from one sample in a study of blood T cell repertoires in COVID-19. Clones were sequenced by immunoSEQ multiplex PCR, and TCRdb holds only the in-frame ones, with some missing. The sample records about 250,000 clones, roughly 80% being singletons. Sequenced material: peripheral blood. The receptors come from a woman aged 40 to 50 with active or convalescent COVID-19.

The V and J genes are TRBV6-5 and TRBJ1-3; possibly TRBD1 for D (5 bases). Per germline, CDR1 MNHEY and CDR2 SVGAGI. CDR3 size: 12 residues. V was trimmed by 5 bases and J by 7 bases, leaving 9 bases between them. CDR3 DNA sequence: TGTGCCAGCAGTCCAGGGCCTAACACCATATATTTT. As protein: CASSPGPNTIYF.

The chain recombines TRBV27 with TRBJ2-5; 9 bases are a match to TRBD1. V lost 2 bases, J lost 6 bases, and 10 bases stayed unmatched. The length of the CDR3 is 16 residues. Germline loops: CDR1 MNHEY, CDR2 SMNVEV (reference sequence). Here the CDR3 DNA reads TGTGCCAGCAGTTTAACCAGGACAGGGGTACAGCAGACCCAGTACTTC. Amino acids: CASSLTRTGVQQTQYF.

This clone was picked up one time. The V gene is TRBV2, the J gene TRBJ2-7; 7 positions agree with TRBD1. The length of the CDR3 is 14 residues. Looked up from germline, CDR1 is SNHLY and CDR2 is FYNNEI. Trimming at V came to 6 bases and at J to 2 bases, leaving 7 bases not matched to a gene. DNA for the CDR3: TGTGCCAGCAGGAGGGGGCCGGGCACCTACGAGCAGTACGTC. This gives the protein CASRRGPGTYEQYV.

This clone was detected once. This chain uses TRBV7-3 with TRBJ2-2; D is perhaps TRBD2 (5 bases). Germline V CDR1 and CDR2: SGHTA, FQGTGA. The CDR3 covers 17 residues. Trimming stripped 4 bases from V and 1 base from J, with 16 bases between. The CDR3 spells CASSSATRALNTGELFF. The CDR3 bases are TGTGCCAGCAGCTCCGCCACGAGGGCGTTGAACACCGGGGAGCTGTTTTTT.